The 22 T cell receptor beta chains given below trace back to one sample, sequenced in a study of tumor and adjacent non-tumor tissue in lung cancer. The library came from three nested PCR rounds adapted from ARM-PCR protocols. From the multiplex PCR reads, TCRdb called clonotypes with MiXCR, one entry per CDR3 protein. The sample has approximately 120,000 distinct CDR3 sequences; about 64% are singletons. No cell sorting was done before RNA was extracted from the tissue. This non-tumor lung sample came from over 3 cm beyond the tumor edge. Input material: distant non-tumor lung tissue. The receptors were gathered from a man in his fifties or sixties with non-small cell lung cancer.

As DNA, the CDR3 is TGTGCCAGCAGTTCGATGGGAGCGGGGGGGGGCGAGACCCAGTACTTC. It specifies CASSSMGAGGGETQYF. V gene TRBV28 combines with J gene TRBJ2-5; TRBD2 matches at 10 bases. Germline CDR1 is MDHEN and CDR2 is SYDVKM. This CDR3 contains 16 residues. Trimming removed 4 bases from V and 5 bases from J; junction bases left unmatched: 10.

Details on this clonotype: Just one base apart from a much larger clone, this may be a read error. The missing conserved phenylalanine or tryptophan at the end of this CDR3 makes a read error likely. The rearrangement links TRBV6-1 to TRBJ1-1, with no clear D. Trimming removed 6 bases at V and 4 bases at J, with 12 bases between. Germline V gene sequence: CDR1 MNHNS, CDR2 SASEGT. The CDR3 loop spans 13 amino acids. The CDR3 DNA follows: TGTGCCAGCAGCCCAACTCGGAGCACTGAAGCTTTCCTT. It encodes CASSPTRSTEAFL.

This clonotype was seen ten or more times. The CDR3 nucleotides read TGTGCCAGCAGCTTATCGGACAGGGGAGGCACCGGGGAGCTGTTTTTT. Translation gives CASSLSDRGGTGELFF. V usage is TRBV7-9 and J usage is TRBJ2-2; 9 nucleotides align to TRBD1. V lost 2 bases to trimming and J lost 4 bases; unmatched junction nucleotides: 5. In germline, CDR1 is SEHNR, CDR2 FQNEAQ (reference sequence). The CDR3 covers 16 residues.

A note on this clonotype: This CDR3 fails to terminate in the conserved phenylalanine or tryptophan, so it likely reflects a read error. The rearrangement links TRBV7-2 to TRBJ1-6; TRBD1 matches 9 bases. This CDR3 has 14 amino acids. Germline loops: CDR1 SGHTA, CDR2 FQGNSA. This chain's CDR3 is CSSSSGTGNSPLHY. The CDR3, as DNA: TGTTCCAGCAGCTCCGGGACAGGGAATTCACCCCTCCACTAT.

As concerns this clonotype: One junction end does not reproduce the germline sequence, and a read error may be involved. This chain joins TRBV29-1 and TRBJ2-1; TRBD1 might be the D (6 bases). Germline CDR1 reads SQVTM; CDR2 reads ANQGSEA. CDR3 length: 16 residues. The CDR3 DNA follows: TGCAGCGCTAACGAGGCCACACAGGGTGGCACGGATGAGCAATTCTTC. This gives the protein CSANEATQGGTDEQFF.

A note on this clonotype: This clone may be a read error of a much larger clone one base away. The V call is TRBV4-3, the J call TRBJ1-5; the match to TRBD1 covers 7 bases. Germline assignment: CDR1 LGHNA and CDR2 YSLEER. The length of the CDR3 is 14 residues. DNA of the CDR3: TGCGTCAGCAGCCAAGGGACAGCTGATCAGCCCCAGCATTTT. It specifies CVSSQGTADQPQHF.

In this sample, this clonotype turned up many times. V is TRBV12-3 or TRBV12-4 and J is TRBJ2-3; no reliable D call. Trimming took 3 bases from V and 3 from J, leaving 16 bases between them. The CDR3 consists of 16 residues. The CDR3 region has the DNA TGTGCCAGCAGTTTCGGGCGCCTATCGTCGACAGATACGCAGTATTTT. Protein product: CASSFGRLSSTDTQYF.

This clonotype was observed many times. The CDR3 spells CASSLGQGLGTQYF. The CDR3 region has the DNA TGTGCCAGCAGTTTAGGGCAGGGGCTCGGGACCCAGTACTTC. V and J are TRBV12-3 or TRBV12-4 and TRBJ2-5, with D possibly being TRBD1 (6 bases). The CDR3 consists of 14 residues. Trimming left V 1 base short and J 7 bases short, with 13 bases between.

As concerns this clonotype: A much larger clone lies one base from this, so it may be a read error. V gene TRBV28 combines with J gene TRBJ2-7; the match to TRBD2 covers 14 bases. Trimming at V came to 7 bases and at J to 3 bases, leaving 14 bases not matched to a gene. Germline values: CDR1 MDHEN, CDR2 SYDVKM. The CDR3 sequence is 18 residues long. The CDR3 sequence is CASIGPPGLAGAHYEQYF. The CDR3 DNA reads TGTGCCAGCATCGGGCCACCGGGACTAGCGGGAGCCCACTACGAGCAGTACTTC.

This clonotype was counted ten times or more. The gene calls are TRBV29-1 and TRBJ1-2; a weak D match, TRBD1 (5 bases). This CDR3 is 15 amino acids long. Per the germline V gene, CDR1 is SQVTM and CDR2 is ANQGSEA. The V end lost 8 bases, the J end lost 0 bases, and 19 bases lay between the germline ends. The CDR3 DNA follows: TGCAGCACCAATGGTGGGGGGACCCCTAACTATGGCTACACCTTC. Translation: CSTNGGGTPNYGYTF.

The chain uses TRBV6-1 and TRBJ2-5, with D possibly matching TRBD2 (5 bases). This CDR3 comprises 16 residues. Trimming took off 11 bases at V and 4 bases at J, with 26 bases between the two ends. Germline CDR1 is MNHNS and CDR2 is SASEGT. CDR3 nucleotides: TGTGCCGCTAGTTTCTGGGGAGTTGGGGTCTTAGAGACCCAGTACTTC. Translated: CAASFWGVGVLETQYF.

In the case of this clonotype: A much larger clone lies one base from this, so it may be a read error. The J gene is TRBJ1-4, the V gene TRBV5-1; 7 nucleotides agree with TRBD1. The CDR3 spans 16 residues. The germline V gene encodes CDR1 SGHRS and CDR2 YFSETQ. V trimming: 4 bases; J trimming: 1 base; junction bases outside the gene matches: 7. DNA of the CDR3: TGCGCCAGCAGCACCGACAGGGCGGTAACTAATGAAAAACTGTTTTTT. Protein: CASSTDRAVTNEKLFF. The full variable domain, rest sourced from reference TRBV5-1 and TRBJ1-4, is KAGVTQTPRYLIKTRGQQVTLSCSPISGHRSVSWYQQTPGQGLQFLFEYFSETQRNKGNFPGRFSGRQFSNSRSEMNVSTLELGDSALYLCASSTDRAVTNEKLFFGSGTQLSVL.

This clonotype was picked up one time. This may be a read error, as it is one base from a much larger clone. The CDR3 protein is CASNQNRGGQPQHF. The CDR3 coding sequence is TGTGCCAGCAACCAAAACAGGGGTGGACAGCCCCAGCATTTT. The genes are TRBV5-6 and TRBJ1-5; 7 bases are a match to TRBD1. The CDR3 length is 14 residues. The J segment lost 7 bases and the V segment lost 6 bases, leaving 10 bases of the junction unmatched. Germline V gene sequence: CDR1 SGHDT, CDR2 YYEEEE.

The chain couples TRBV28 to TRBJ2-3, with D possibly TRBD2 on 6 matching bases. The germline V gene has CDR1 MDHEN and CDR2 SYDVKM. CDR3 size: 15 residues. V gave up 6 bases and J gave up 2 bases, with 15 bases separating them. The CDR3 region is CASSPWRGITDTQYF. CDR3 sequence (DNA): TGTGCCAGCAGCCCATGGCGGGGAATCACAGATACGCAGTATTTT.

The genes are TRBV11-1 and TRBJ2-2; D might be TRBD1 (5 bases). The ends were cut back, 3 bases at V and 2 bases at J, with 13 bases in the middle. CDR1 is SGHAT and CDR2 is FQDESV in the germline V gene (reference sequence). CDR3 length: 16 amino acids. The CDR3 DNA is TGTGCCAGCAGCTTGATCGGACACAGTAACACCGGGGAGCTGTTTTTT. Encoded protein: CASSLIGHSNTGELFF.

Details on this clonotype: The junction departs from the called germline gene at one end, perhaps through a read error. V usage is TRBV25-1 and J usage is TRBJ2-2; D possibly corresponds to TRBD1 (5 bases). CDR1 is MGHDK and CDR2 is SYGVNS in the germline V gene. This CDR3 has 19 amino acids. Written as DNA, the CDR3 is TGTGTCAGCAGCACTACTCTTAAAGGGGCGAAAGCGAACACCGGGGAGCTGTTTTTT. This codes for CVSSTTLKGAKANTGELFF.

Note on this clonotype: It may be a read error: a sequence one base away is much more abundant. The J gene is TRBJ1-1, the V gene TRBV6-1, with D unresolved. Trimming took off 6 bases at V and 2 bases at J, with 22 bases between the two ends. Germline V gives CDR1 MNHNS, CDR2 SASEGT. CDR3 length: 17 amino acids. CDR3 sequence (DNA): TGTGCCAGCAGCGAGGCTTTGCGGCCCCCTCTAAACACTGAAGCTTTCTTT. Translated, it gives CASSEALRPPLNTEAFF.

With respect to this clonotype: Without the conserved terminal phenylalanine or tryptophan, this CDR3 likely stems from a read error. The CDR3 here is CASSLVGTGGPSGANVLTL. Here the CDR3 DNA reads TGTGCCAGCAGCCTAGTTGGGACAGGGGGCCCCTCTGGGGCCAACGTCCTGACTTTA. This chain links TRBV4-2 with TRBJ2-6; 12 nucleotides line up with TRBD1. The CDR3 is made up of 19 amino acids. Germline CDR1 LGHNA, CDR2 YNFKEQ. V was pared by 4 bases and J by 0 bases, with 7 bases of the junction left unmatched.

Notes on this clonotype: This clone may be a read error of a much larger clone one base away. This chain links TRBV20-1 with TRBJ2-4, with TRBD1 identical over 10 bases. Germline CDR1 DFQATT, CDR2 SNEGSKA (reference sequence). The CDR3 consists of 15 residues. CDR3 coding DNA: TGCAGTGCTCCCCGACAGGGGGCGTCCAAAAACACTCAGTACTTC. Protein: CSAPRQGASKNTQYF.

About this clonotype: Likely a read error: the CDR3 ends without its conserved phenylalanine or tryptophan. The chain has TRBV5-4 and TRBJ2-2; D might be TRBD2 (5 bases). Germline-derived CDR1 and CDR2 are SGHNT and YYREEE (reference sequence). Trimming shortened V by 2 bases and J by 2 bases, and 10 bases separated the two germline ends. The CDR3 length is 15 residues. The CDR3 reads CASSLIGVNTGELFS. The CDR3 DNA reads TGTGCCAGCAGCTTAATCGGGGTAAACACCGGGGAGCTGTTTTCT.

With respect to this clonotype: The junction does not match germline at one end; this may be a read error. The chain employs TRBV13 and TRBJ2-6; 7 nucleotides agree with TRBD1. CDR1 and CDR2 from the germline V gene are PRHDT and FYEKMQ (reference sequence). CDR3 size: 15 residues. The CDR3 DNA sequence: TGTGCCAGCAGCTATACAGGGGTCGGGGCCAACGTCCCGACTTTC. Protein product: CASSYTGVGANVPTF. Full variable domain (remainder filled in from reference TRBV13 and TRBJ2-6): AAGVIQSPRHLIKEKRETATLKCYPIPRHDTVYWYQQGPGQDPQFLISFYEKMQSDKGSIPDRFSAQQFSDYHSELNMSSLELGDSALYFCASSYTGVGANVPTFGAGSRLTVL.

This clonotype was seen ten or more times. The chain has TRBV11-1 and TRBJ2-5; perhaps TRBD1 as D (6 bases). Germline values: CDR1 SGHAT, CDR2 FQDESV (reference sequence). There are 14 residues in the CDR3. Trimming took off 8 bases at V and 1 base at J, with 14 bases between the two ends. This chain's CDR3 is CASRQGSVQETQYF. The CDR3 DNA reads TGTGCCAGCCGCCAGGGGTCGGTCCAAGAGACCCAGTACTTC. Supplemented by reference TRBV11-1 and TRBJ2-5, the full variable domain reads EAEVAQSPRYKITEKSQAVAFWCDPISGHATLYWYRQILGQGPELLVQFQDESVVDDSQLPKDRFSAERLKGVDSTLKIQPAELGDSAMYLCASRQGSVQETQYFGPGTRLLVL.